This passage covers 6 T cell receptor beta chains from one sample sequenced in a study of cytomegalovirus exposure and HLA in healthy donors. Primers for the PCR totalled 60 Vbeta and 13 Jbeta. Some clones are missing from TCRdb's copy, which holds only in-frame ones; the method was immunoSEQ multiplex PCR. The data hold some 150,000 clones, with 55% to 75% observed a single time. Sequencing input: PBMCs. Source of these receptors: a woman aged 60-75 years in good health and CMV-seropositive.

The chain uses TRBV13 and TRBJ2-5; the D gene is possibly TRBD1 (6 bases). This CDR3 region has 13 residues. V lost 6 bases and J lost 5, with 13 bases in between. The V gene's germline CDR1 is PRHDT and CDR2 FYEKMQ (reference sequence). The CDR3 loop is CASSTTGKETQYF. The CDR3 coding sequence is TGTGCCAGCAGTACTACAGGGAAGGAGACCCAGTACTTC. Based on the CDR3 plus reference TRBV13 and TRBJ2-5, the full variable domain is AAGVIQSPRHLIKEKRETATLKCYPIPRHDTVYWYQQGPGQDPQFLISFYEKMQSDKGSIPDRFSAQQFSDYHSELNMSSLELGDSALYFCASSTTGKETQYFGPGTRLLVL.

The gene calls are TRBV5-6 and TRBJ1-5; TRBD1 matches 10 bases. The V and J ends lost 2 bases and 3 bases, in that order; junction bases with no gene match: 2. CDR3 length equals 15 residues. Germline CDR1 and CDR2: SGHDT and YYEEEE. CDR3: CASSFGTGANQPQHF. The DNA for the CDR3 is TGTGCCAGCAGCTTTGGGACAGGGGCCAATCAGCCCCAGCATTTT.

In this sample, this clone turned up a few times. The chain couples TRBV5-4 to TRBJ2-5, with D uncertain. The CDR3 runs to 14 residues. V was trimmed by 3 bases and J by 7 bases, leaving 16 bases between them. Germline V gene lookup returns CDR1 SGHNT and CDR2 YYREEE (reference sequence). CDR3 residues: CASSSEDGIGTQYF. CDR3 nucleotide sequence: TGTGCCAGCAGCTCTGAGGATGGCATCGGGACCCAGTACTTC.

The CDR3 sequence: CASSSGVMNTEAFF. CDR3 in DNA: TGTGCCAGCAGTTCGGGGGTGATGAACACTGAAGCTTTCTTT. The chain has TRBV28 and TRBJ1-1; a weak D match, TRBD1 (5 bases). Germline assignment: CDR1 MDHEN and CDR2 SYDVKM. Between the trimmed V and J ends, which lost 4 bases and 0 bases, there was a span of 9 bases. There are 14 residues in the CDR3.

The V call is TRBV2, the J call TRBJ2-7; a weak D match, TRBD2 (5 bases). Between the trimmed V and J ends, which lost 5 bases and 4 bases, there was a span of 15 bases. There are 14 residues in the CDR3. CDR1 SNHLY and CDR2 FYNNEI come from the germline V gene. In DNA form, the CDR3 reads TGTGCCAGCAGTCCCGGGCCCGGGATATACGAGCAGTACTTC. Translated: CASSPGPGIYEQYF.

The gene calls are TRBV28 and TRBJ2-5; a weak D match, TRBD2 (6 bases). CDR1 is MDHEN and CDR2 is SYDVKM in the germline V gene. Trimming stripped 4 bases from V and 1 base from J, with 16 bases between. The CDR3 has 16 residues. The CDR3 reads CASSSPLSSGQETQYF. CDR3 in DNA: TGTGCCAGCAGTTCACCTCTTAGTAGCGGCCAAGAGACCCAGTACTTC.